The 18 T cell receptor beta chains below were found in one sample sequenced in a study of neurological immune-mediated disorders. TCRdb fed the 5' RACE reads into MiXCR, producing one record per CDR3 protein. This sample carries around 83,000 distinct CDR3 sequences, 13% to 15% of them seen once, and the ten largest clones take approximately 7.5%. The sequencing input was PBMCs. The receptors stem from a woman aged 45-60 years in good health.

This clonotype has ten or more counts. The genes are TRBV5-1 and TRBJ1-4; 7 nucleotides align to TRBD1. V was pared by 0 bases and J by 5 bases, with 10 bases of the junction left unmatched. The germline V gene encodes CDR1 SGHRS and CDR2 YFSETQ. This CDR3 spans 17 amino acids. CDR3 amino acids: CASSLAKGTAENEKLFF. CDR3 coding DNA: TGCGCCAGCAGCTTGGCCAAGGGGACAGCCGAAAATGAAAAACTGTTTTTT. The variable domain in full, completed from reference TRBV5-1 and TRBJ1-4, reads KAGVTQTPRYLIKTRGQQVTLSCSPISGHRSVSWYQQTPGQGLQFLFEYFSETQRNKGNFPGRFSGRQFSNSRSEMNVSTLELGDSALYLCASSLAKGTAENEKLFFGSGTQLSVL.

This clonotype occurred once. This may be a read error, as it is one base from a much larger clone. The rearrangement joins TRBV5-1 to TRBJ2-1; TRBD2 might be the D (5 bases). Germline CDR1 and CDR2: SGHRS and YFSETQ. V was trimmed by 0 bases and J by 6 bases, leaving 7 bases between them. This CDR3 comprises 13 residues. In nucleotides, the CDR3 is TGCGCCAGCAGCTTGGGCGGGTGCAATGAGCAGTTCTTC. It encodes CASSLGGCNEQFF.

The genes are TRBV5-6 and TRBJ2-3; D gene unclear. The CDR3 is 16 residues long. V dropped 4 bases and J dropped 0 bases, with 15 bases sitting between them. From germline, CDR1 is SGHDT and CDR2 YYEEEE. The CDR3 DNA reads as TGTGCCAGCAGCCCCCGGTCGACGGCTAGCACAGATACGCAGTATTTT. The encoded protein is CASSPRSTASTDTQYF.

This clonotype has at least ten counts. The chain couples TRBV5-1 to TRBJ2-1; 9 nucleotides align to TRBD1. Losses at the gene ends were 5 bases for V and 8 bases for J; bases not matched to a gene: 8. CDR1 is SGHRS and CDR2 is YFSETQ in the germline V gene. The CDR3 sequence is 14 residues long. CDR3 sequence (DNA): TGCGCCAGCAGTGCGGGACAGGGTTTGGATGAGCAGTTCTTC. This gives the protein CASSAGQGLDEQFF.

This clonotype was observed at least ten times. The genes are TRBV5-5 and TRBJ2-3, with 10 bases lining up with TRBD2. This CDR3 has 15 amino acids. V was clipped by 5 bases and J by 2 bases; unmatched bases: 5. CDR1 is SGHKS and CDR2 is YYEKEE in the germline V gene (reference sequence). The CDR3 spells CASSRTSGITDTQYF. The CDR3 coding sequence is TGTGCCAGCAGTCGAACTAGCGGGATCACAGATACGCAGTATTTT.

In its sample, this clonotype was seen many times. This chain's CDR3 is CASSTGSSGANVLTF. The CDR3 DNA is TGTGCCAGCAGCACTGGTAGCTCCGGGGCCAACGTCCTGACTTTC. This chain connects TRBV7-3 to TRBJ2-6; D unclear. Germline V CDR1 and CDR2: SGHTA, FQGTGA. The V end was cut by 5 bases, the J end by 4 bases, with 12 bases between. This CDR3 has 15 amino acids.

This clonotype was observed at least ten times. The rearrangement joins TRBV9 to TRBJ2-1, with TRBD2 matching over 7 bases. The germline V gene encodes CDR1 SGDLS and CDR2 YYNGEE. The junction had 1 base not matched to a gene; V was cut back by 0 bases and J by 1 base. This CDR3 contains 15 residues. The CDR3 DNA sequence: TGTGCCAGCAGCGTAGACGGGGGGTCCTACAATGAGCAGTTCTTC. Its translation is CASSVDGGSYNEQFF.

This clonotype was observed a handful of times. The CDR3 protein is CATEGKGEQYF. DNA for the CDR3: TGTGCCACCGAGGGTAAAGGGGAGCAGTACTTC. The chain links TRBV28 to TRBJ2-7, with D possibly being TRBD2 (5 bases). The CDR3 is made up of 11 amino acids. The V and J ends lost 10 bases and 7 bases respectively, with 14 bases between them. CDR1 is MDHEN and CDR2 is SYDVKM in the germline V gene.

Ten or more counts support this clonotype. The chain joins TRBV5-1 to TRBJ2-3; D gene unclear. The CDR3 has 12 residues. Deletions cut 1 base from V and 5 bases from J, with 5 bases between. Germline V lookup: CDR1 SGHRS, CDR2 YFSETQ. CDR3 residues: CASSLLGDTQYF. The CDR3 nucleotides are TGCGCCAGCAGCTTGTTGGGAGATACGCAGTATTTT.

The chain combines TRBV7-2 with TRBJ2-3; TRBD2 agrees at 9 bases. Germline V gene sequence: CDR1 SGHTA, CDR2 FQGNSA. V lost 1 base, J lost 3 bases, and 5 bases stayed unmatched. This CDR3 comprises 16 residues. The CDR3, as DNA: TGTGCCAGCAGCTTAGTTCCCCTAGCGGGGACAGATACGCAGTATTTT. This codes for CASSLVPLAGTDTQYF.

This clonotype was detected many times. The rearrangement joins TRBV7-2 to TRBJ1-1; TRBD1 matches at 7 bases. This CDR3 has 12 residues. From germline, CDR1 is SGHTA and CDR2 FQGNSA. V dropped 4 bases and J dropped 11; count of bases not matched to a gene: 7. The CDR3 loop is CASSSQGERAFF. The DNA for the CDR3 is TGTGCCAGCAGCTCGCAGGGGGAACGGGCTTTCTTT.

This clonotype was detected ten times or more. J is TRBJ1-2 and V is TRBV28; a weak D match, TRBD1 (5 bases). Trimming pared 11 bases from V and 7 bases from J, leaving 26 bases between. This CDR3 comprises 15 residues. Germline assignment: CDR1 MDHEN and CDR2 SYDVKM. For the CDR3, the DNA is TGTGCCTCCCAGCCTATTCCCGGGGGATGGCGTGGCTACACCTTC. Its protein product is CASQPIPGGWRGYTF.

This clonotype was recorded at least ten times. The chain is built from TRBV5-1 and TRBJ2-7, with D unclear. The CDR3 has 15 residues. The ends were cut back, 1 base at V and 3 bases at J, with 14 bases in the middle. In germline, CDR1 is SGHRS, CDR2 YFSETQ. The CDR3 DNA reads TGCGCCAGCAGCTTGAGCCTACCGGGTCTCTACGAGCAGTACTTC. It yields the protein CASSLSLPGLYEQYF.

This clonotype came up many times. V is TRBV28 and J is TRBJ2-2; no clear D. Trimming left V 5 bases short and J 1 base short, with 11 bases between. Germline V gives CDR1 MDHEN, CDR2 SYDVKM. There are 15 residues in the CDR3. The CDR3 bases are TGTGCCAGCAGTATAGCCGTCGGGAACACCGGGGAGCTGTTTTTT. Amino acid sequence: CASSIAVGNTGELFF.

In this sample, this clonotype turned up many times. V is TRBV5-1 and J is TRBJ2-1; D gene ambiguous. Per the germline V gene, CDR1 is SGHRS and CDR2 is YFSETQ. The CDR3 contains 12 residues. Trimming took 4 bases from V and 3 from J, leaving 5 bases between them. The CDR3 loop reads CASSDDYNEQFF. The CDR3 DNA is TGCGCCAGCAGCGACGACTACAATGAGCAGTTCTTC.

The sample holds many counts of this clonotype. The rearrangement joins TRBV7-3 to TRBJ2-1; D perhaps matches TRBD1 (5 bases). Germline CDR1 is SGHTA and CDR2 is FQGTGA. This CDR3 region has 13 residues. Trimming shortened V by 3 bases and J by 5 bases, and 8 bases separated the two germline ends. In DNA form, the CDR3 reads TGTGCCAGCAGCTTGGGGCCAGACAATGAGCAGTTCTTC. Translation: CASSLGPDNEQFF.

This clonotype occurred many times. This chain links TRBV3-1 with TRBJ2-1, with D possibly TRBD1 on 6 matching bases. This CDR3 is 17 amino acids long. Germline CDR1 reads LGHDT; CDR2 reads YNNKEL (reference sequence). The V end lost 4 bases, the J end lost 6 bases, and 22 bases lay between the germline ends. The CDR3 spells CASSPQTGVQPGNEQFF. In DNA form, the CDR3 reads TGTGCCAGCAGCCCTCAGACAGGCGTCCAACCGGGCAATGAGCAGTTCTTC.

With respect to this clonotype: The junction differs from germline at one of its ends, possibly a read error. CDR3 sequence reads: CASSGRGLKNTGELFF. The CDR3 nucleotides are TGTGCCAGCAGCGGACGGGGACTGAAGAACACCGGGGAACTGTTTTTT. The chain combines TRBV9 with TRBJ2-2, with D possibly being TRBD2 (6 bases). The length of the CDR3 is 16 residues. Germline V gene sequence: CDR1 SGDLS, CDR2 YYNGEE.